Shown below are 27 T cell receptor beta chains from a single sample sequenced in a study of shared clonotypes between healthy human individuals. Libraries were prepared by immunoSEQ multiplex PCR; TCRdb keeps only in-frame clonotypes and omits some of them. The sample records about 1.5 million clones, approximately 96% being singletons. Sequenced material: naive CD4+ T cells sorted from blood. Subset specified: CD45RA+ positively selected. These receptors were taken from a man younger than 40 in good health.

The V gene is TRBV7-9, the J gene TRBJ2-3; 10 nucleotides match TRBD2. This CDR3 is 15 amino acids long. Germline V gene lookup returns CDR1 SEHNR and CDR2 FQNEAQ (reference sequence). The trim removed 3 bases at V and 2 bases at J, leaving 2 bases unmatched. The CDR3 region has the DNA TGTGCCAGCAGCTTCCTAGCGGGAGACACAGATACGCAGTATTTT. Translation gives CASSFLAGDTDTQYF.

The rearrangement uses TRBV29-1 and TRBJ2-1; perhaps TRBD2 as D (6 bases). CDR1 and CDR2 (germline): SQVTM, ANQGSEA. The ends were cut back, 0 bases at V and 4 bases at J, with 19 bases in the middle. The CDR3 is 17 amino acids. The CDR3 region has the DNA TGCAGCGTTGAAGATGGTCTTTCGCTAGCGCTTTACAATGAGCAGTTCTTC. Its translation is CSVEDGLSLALYNEQFF.

On this clone: This specimen includes other DNA sequences encoding the same CDR3. The CDR3 DNA reads as TGTGCCAGCAGCTTAGTACAGGGGGCAACAGATACGCAGTATTTT. Translating it yields CASSLVQGATDTQYF. The chain is built from TRBV7-2 and TRBJ2-3; 9 bases are shared with TRBD1. Trimming at V came to 1 base and at J to 3 bases, leaving 2 bases not matched to a gene. Per germline, CDR1 SGHTA and CDR2 FQGNSA. The CDR3 totals 15 residues.

For the CDR3, the DNA is TGTGCCACCCAGGGAGAAGAAGCTGGGGCCAACGTCCTGACTTTC. This encodes CATQGEEAGANVLTF. J is TRBJ2-6 and V is TRBV19; D might be TRBD1 or TRBD2, each matching 5 bases. The CDR3 length is 15 residues. Germline CDR1 reads LNHDA; CDR2 reads SQIVND (reference sequence). Trimming shortened V by 10 bases and J by 2 bases, and 15 bases separated the two germline ends.

The chain employs TRBV7-2 and TRBJ2-7; no clear D. Germline-derived CDR1 and CDR2 are SGHTA and FQGNSA. The CDR3 runs to 12 residues. Trimming shortened V by 5 bases and J by 4 bases, and 9 bases separated the two germline ends. As DNA, the CDR3 is TGTGCCAGCAGCCGCACCCTTTACGAGCAGTACTTC. As protein: CASSRTLYEQYF.

The V call is TRBV19, the J call TRBJ2-1, with no clear D. Trimming took off 5 bases at V and 0 bases at J, with 8 bases between the two ends. Germline V gene lookup returns CDR1 LNHDA and CDR2 SQIVND (reference sequence). The CDR3 spans 14 residues. This CDR3 reads CASSPADSYNEQFF. Here the CDR3 DNA reads TGTGCCAGTAGTCCCGCAGACTCCTACAATGAGCAGTTCTTC.

To note about this clone: Other DNA variants within this sample encode the same CDR3. This sequence joins TRBV10-2 and TRBJ2-5; D uncertain. CDR3 size: 11 residues. Trimming cost V 3 bases and J 5 bases, with 4 bases left between them. Germline V gene data show CDR1 as WSHSY and CDR2 as SAAADI. DNA of the CDR3: TGCGCCAGCAGTGAAAAGGAGACCCAGTACTTC. Translated, it gives CASSEKETQYF.

V usage is TRBV5-1 and J usage is TRBJ1-5; perhaps TRBD1 as D (5 bases). This CDR3 is 14 amino acids long. Germline CDR1 is SGHRS and CDR2 is YFSETQ. Trimming pared 4 bases from V and 6 bases from J, leaving 14 bases between. The CDR3 DNA reads TGCGCCAGCAGCGCCGGGCAGGGCGGTCAGCCCCAGCATTTT. Protein: CASSAGQGGQPQHF.

This chain links TRBV7-9 with TRBJ2-2; 10 positions match TRBD2. The germline gives CDR1 SEHNR, CDR2 FQNEAQ (reference sequence). The junction had 12 bases not matched to a gene; V was cut back by 4 bases and J by 7 bases. The CDR3 runs to 17 residues. CDR3 nucleotide sequence: TGTGCCAGCAGCTCCGGTGGGCTAGCGGGAGTTCACGGGGAGCTGTTTTTT. Amino acid sequence: CASSSGGLAGVHGELFF.

The gene calls are TRBV2 and TRBJ1-2; D is unresolved. Germline CDR1 is SNHLY and CDR2 is FYNNEI. V lost 1 base and J lost 8, with 17 bases in between. The CDR3 totals 15 residues. This CDR3 reads CASSEGHSWESGYTF. CDR3 bases: TGTGCCAGCAGTGAAGGGCACTCCTGGGAGTCGGGCTACACCTTC.

The chain joins TRBV7-2 to TRBJ2-1; D is unresolved. This CDR3 has 15 residues. V dropped 5 bases and J dropped 2 bases, with 13 bases sitting between them. Germline CDR1 and CDR2: SGHTA and FQGNSA. DNA for the CDR3: TGTGCCAGCAGCCCCGGAGAGGCGGCCTACAATGAGCAGTTCTTC. Amino acid sequence: CASSPGEAAYNEQFF. Together with reference TRBV7-2 and TRBJ2-1, the CDR3 gives the full variable domain: GAGVSQSPSNKVTEKGKDVELRCDPISGHTALYWYRQSLGQGLEFLIYFQGNSAPDKSGLPSDRFSAERTGGSVSTLTIQRTQQEDSAVYLCASSPGEAAYNEQFFGPGTRLTVL.

The CDR3 loop is CASSALSGTSGDTQYF. CDR3 nucleotide sequence: TGTGCCAGCAGCGCCCTAAGCGGCACCAGCGGAGATACGCAGTATTTT. This chain links TRBV9 with TRBJ2-3, with D maybe TRBD2 (5 bases). The V and J ends lost 3 bases and 5 bases respectively, with 19 bases between them. The length of the CDR3 is 16 residues. The germline V gene has CDR1 SGDLS and CDR2 YYNGEE.

The chain carries TRBV18 and TRBJ2-7, with 7 nucleotides matching TRBD1. Losses at the gene ends were 6 bases for V and 0 bases for J; bases not matched to a gene: 11. In germline, CDR1 is KGHSH, CDR2 LQKENI. The CDR3 covers 16 residues. CDR3 sequence: CASSPKTGHSSYEQYF. In DNA form, the CDR3 reads TGTGCCAGCTCGCCTAAGACAGGGCACAGCTCCTACGAGCAGTACTTC.

V gene TRBV29-1 combines with J gene TRBJ2-5; 8 nucleotides line up with TRBD1. The germline gives CDR1 SQVTM, CDR2 ANQGSEA. Trimming removed 7 bases from V and 3 bases from J; junction bases left unmatched: 13. CDR3 length: 15 amino acids. CDR3 nucleotide sequence: TGCAGCGCCTCCGGAAGACAGGGGTTCGAAGAGACCCAGTACTTC. It translates to CSASGRQGFEETQYF.

The chain couples TRBV18 to TRBJ2-7; TRBD2 matches 8 bases. Germline V lookup: CDR1 KGHSH, CDR2 LQKENI. The CDR3 sequence is 16 residues long. The V gene end was trimmed by 6 bases and the J gene end by 2 bases; junction bases not matched to a gene: 12. In DNA, the CDR3 is TGTGCCAGCTCTCCCGACCCGGGAGGGGCTCCCTACGAGCAGTACTTC. Translation: CASSPDPGGAPYEQYF. Drawing the rest from reference TRBV18 and TRBJ2-7, the complete variable domain is NAGVMQNPRHLVRRRGQEARLRCSPMKGHSHVYWYRQLPEEGLKFMVYLQKENIIDESGMPKERFSAEFPKEGPSILRIQQVVRGDSAAYFCASSPDPGGAPYEQYFGPGTRLTVT.

This chain uses TRBV2 with TRBJ2-1; unclear D gene. The germline V and J ends were trimmed by 3 bases and 6 bases, with 3 bases remaining between them. The CDR3 loop spans 11 amino acids. Germline CDR1 is SNHLY and CDR2 is FYNNEI. CDR3 bases: TGTGCCAGCAGTGATCGCAATGAGCAGTTCTTC. Translating it yields CASSDRNEQFF.

Concerning this clone itself: Other DNA sequences in the sample encode the same CDR3. The chain is built from TRBV7-9 and TRBJ2-5; no reliable D call. V lost 3 bases and J 4 bases, leaving 6 bases between the germline ends. The CDR3 runs 12 residues. From germline, CDR1 is SEHNR and CDR2 FQNEAQ (reference sequence). CDR3 sequence reads: CASSLERETQYF. The CDR3 region has the DNA TGTGCCAGCAGCTTGGAAAGAGAGACCCAGTACTTC.

The J gene is TRBJ2-1, the V gene TRBV6-1; 14 nucleotides agree with TRBD2. Germline values: CDR1 MNHNS, CDR2 SASEGT. J was trimmed by 10 bases and V by 7 bases; bases with no gene match: 9. This CDR3 has 15 amino acids. The CDR3 region has the DNA TGTGCCAGCACTCCAGGGACTAGCGGGAGTAACGAGCAGTTCTTC. Protein: CASTPGTSGSNEQFF.

The V and J genes are TRBV5-5 and TRBJ2-7; 7 nucleotides agree with TRBD2. V lost 0 bases and J lost 7; bases outside the gene matches: 7. Germline lookup yields CDR1 SGHKS and CDR2 YYEKEE (reference sequence). This CDR3 spans 14 amino acids. In DNA, the CDR3 is TGTGCCAGCAGCTTGGCGGGGGGTAAAGAGGAGCAGTACTTC. This sequence encodes CASSLAGGKEEQYF. Supplemented by reference TRBV5-5 and TRBJ2-7, the full variable domain reads DAGVTQSPTHLIKTRGQQVTLRCSPISGHKSVSWYQQVLGQGPQFIFQYYEKEERGRGNFPDRFSARQFPNYSSELNVNALLLGDSALYLCASSLAGGKEEQYFGPGTRLTVT.

The chain employs TRBV28 and TRBJ2-1; D may be TRBD2 (5 bases). The germline CDR1 and CDR2 sequences are MDHEN and SYDVKM. CDR3 size: 13 residues. V lost 2 bases and J lost 12, with 14 bases in between. CDR3 in DNA: TGTGCCAGCAGTTTAGAGCTTCCCCGGGGGCAGTTCTTC. This sequence encodes CASSLELPRGQFF. The variable domain in full, completed from reference TRBV28 and TRBJ2-1, reads DVKVTQSSRYLVKRTGEKVFLECVQDMDHENMFWYRQDPGLGLRLIYFSYDVKMKEKGDIPEGYSVSREKKERFSLILESASTNQTSMYLCASSLELPRGQFFGPGTRLTVL.

This chain uses TRBV15 with TRBJ2-7; 11 bases are shared with TRBD1. The CDR3 is made up of 17 amino acids. V was pared by 1 base and J by 2 bases, with 7 bases of the junction left unmatched. Germline V CDR1 and CDR2: LNHNV, YYDKDF (reference sequence). CDR3 nucleotide sequence: TGTGCCACCAGCAGAGTGGTCGGGACAGGGGGAGCCTACGAGCAGTACTTC. As protein: CATSRVVGTGGAYEQYF.

The rearrangement uses TRBV7-6 and TRBJ2-1; D gene ambiguous. Germline CDR1 reads SGHVS; CDR2 reads FNYEAQ. The length of the CDR3 is 16 residues. Trimming left V 1 base short and J 0 bases short, with 10 bases between. The CDR3 here is CASSLGSISSYNEQFF. The DNA for the CDR3 is TGTGCCAGCAGCTTAGGGTCCATCAGCTCCTACAATGAGCAGTTCTTC.

The rearrangement links TRBV15 to TRBJ2-3; the D is unclear. The germline gives CDR1 LNHNV, CDR2 YYDKDF (reference sequence). V lost 2 bases, J lost 2 bases, and 11 bases lay in between. This CDR3 has 15 residues. CDR3 in amino acids: CATSRPAGSTDTQYF. DNA for the CDR3: TGTGCCACCAGCAGACCTGCCGGGTCCACAGATACGCAGTATTTT.

This rearrangement joins TRBV5-1 to TRBJ2-7, with TRBD1 matching 8 bases. The V gene end was trimmed by 5 bases and the J gene end by 7 bases; junction bases not matched to a gene: 11. Germline loops: CDR1 SGHRS, CDR2 YFSETQ. This CDR3 is 14 amino acids long. CDR3 in amino acids: CASSGRTGSGEQYF. CDR3 nucleotide sequence: TGCGCCAGCAGTGGTCGGACAGGGTCAGGGGAGCAGTACTTC.

The V call is TRBV28, the J call TRBJ2-3; D is possibly TRBD1 or TRBD2 (6 bases each). Germline V gives CDR1 MDHEN, CDR2 SYDVKM. The CDR3 runs 13 residues. Trimming removed 8 bases from V and 5 bases from J, with 14 bases in between. CDR3 nucleotide sequence: TGTGCCAGCGTTAGGACAGCGGGAGATACGCAGTATTTT. It yields the protein CASVRTAGDTQYF.

This chain links TRBV19 with TRBJ2-2; 7 bases line up with TRBD2. The trim removed 3 bases at V and 1 base at J, leaving 5 bases unmatched. The germline CDR1 and CDR2 sequences are LNHDA and SQIVND (reference sequence). This CDR3 comprises 16 residues. Here the CDR3 reads CASSIRASGNTGELFF. In DNA, the CDR3 is TGTGCCAGTAGTATCCGGGCTAGCGGGAACACCGGGGAGCTGTTTTTT.

The chain uses TRBV6-5 and TRBJ2-4; TRBD1 might be the D (6 bases). V lost 7 bases to trimming and J lost 5 bases, with 9 bases between them. Germline assignment: CDR1 MNHEY and CDR2 SVGAGI. The CDR3 contains 12 residues. The CDR3 bases are TGTGCCAGCACTGGGGGCGAAAACATTCAGTACTTC. Its translation is CASTGGENIQYF.